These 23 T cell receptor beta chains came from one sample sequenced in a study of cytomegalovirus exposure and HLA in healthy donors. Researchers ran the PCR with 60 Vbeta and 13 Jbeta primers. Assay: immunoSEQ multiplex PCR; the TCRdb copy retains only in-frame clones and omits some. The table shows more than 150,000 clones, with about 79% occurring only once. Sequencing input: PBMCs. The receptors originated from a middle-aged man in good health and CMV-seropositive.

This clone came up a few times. CDR3 protein: CASSAGGEPLHF. DNA for the CDR3: TGTGCCAGCAGCGCTGGGGGGGAGCCCCTCCACTTT. The rearrangement uses TRBV9 and TRBJ1-6, with a tentative D call TRBD1 (5 bases). This CDR3 has 12 residues. V lost 3 bases to trimming and J lost 13 bases, with 11 bases between them. CDR1 and CDR2 from the germline V gene are SGDLS and YYNGEE.

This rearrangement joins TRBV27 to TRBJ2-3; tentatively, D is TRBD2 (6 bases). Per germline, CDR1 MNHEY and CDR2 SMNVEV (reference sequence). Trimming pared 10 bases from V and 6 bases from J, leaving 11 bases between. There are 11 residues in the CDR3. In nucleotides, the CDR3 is TGTGCCATCCTTCGGGGGGATACGCAGTATTTT. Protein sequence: CAILRGDTQYF.

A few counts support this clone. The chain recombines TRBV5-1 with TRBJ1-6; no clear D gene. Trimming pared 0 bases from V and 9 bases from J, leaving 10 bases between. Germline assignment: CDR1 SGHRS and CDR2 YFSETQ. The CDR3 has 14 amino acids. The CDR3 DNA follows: TGCGCCAGCAGCTTGGCACTGTCTGGTTCACCCCTCCACTTT. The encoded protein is CASSLALSGSPLHF.

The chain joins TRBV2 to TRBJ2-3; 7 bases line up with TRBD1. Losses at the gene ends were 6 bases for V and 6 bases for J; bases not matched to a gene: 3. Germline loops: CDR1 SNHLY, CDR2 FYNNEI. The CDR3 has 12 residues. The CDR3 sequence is CASRTGVDTQYF. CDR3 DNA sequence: TGTGCCAGCAGAACAGGGGTGGATACGCAGTATTTT. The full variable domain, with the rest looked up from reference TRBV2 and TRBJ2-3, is EPEVTQTPSHQVTQMGQEVILRCVPISNHLYFYWYRQILGQKVEFLVSFYNNEISEKSEIFDDQFSVERPDGSNFTLKIRSTKLEDSAMYFCASRTGVDTQYFGPGTRLTVL.

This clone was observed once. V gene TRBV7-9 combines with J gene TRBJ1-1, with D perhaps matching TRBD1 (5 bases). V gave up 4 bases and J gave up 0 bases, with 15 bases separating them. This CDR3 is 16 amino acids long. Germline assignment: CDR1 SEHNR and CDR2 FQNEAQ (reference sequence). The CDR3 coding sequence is TGTGCCAGCAGCTCTACGACAGTACCAATGAACACTGAAGCTTTCTTT. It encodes CASSSTTVPMNTEAFF.

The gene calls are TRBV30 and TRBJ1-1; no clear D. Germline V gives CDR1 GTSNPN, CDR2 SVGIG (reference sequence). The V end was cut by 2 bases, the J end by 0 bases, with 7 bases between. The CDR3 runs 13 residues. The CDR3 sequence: CAWSRGMNTEAFF. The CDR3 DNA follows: TGTGCCTGGAGTCGGGGAATGAACACTGAAGCTTTCTTT.

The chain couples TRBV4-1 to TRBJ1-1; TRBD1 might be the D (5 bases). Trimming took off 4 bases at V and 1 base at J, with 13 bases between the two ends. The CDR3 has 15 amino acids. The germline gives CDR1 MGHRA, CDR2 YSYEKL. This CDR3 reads CASSPHQGENTEAFF. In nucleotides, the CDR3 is TGCGCCAGCAGCCCTCATCAGGGTGAGAACACTGAAGCTTTCTTT.

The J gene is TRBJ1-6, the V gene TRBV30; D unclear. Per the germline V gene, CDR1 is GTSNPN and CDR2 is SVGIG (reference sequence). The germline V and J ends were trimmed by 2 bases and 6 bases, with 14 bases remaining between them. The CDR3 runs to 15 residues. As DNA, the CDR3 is TGTGCCTGGAGTTCGGAGTTGACGGGTAATTCACCCCTCCACTTT. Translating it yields CAWSSELTGNSPLHF.

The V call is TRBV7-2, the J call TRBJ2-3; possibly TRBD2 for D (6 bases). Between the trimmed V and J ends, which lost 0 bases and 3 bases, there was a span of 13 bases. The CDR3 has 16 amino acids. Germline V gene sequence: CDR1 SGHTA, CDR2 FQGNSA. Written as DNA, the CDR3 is TGTGCCAGCAGCTTAGCGGGACTGGTACGGACAGATACGCAGTATTTT. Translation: CASSLAGLVRTDTQYF. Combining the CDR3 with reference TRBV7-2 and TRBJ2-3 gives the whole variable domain GAGVSQSPSNKVTEKGKDVELRCDPISGHTALYWYRQSLGQGLEFLIYFQGNSAPDKSGLPSDRFSAERTGGSVSTLTIQRTQQEDSAVYLCASSLAGLVRTDTQYFGPGTRLTVL.

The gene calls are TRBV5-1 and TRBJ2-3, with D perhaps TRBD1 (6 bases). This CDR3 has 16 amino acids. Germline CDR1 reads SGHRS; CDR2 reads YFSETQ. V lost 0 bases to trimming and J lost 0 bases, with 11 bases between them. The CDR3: CASSLGQGSSTDTQYF. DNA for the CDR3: TGCGCCAGCAGCTTGGGGCAGGGGTCTAGCACAGATACGCAGTATTTT.

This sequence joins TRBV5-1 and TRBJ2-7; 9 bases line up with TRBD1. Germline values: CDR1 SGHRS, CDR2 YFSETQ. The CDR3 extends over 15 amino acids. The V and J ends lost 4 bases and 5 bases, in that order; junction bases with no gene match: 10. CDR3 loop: CASSIIPGQGHEQYV. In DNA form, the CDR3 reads TGCGCCAGCAGCATTATTCCGGGACAGGGCCACGAGCAGTACGTC.

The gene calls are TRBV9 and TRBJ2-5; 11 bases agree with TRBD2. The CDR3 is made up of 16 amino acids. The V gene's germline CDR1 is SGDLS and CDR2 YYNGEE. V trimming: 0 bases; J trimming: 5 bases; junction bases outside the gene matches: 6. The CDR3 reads CASSVELAGARETQYF. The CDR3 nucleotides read TGTGCCAGCAGCGTAGAACTAGCGGGGGCTCGCGAGACCCAGTACTTC.

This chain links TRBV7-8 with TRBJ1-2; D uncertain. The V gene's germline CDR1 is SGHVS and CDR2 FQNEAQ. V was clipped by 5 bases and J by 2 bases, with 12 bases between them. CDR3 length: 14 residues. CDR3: CASSPGSLNYGYTF. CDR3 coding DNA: TGTGCCAGCAGCCCCGGGTCCCTCAACTATGGCTACACCTTC. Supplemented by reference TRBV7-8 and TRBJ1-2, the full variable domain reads GAGVSQSPRYKVAKRGQDVALRCDPISGHVSLFWYQQALGQGPEFLTYFQNEAQLDKSGLPSDRFFAERPEGSVSTLKIQRTQQEDSAVYLCASSPGSLNYGYTFGSGTRLTVV.

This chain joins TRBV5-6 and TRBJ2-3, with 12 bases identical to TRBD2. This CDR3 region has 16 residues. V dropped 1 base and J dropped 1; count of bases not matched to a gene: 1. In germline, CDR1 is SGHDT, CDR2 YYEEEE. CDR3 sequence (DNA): TGTGCCAGCAGCTTGAGACTAGCGGGGGGCACAGATACGCAGTATTTT. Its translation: CASSLRLAGGTDTQYF.

The CDR3 is CASSSGTEETQYF. The DNA for the CDR3 is TGCGCCAGCAGCTCCGGTACGGAAGAGACCCAGTACTTC. The V gene is TRBV5-1, the J gene TRBJ2-5, with D unclear. There are 13 residues in the CDR3. V lost 3 bases, J lost 3 bases, and 9 bases lay in between. Germline CDR1 and CDR2: SGHRS and YFSETQ.

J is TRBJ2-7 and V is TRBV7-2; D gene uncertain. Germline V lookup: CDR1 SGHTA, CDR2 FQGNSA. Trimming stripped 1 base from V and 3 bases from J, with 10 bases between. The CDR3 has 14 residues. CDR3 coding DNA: TGTGCCAGCAGCTTAGGGCTGGGCAGCTACGAGCAGTACTTC. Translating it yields CASSLGLGSYEQYF.

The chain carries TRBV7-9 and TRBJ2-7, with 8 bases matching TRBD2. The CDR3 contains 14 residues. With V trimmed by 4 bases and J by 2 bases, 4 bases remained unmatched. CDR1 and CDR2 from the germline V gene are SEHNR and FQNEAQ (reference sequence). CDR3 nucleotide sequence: TGTGCCAGCAGCTCAAGCGGGGGACCCTACGAGCAGTACTTC. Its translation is CASSSSGGPYEQYF. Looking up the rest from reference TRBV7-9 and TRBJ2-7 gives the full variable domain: DTGVSQNPRHKITKRGQNVTFRCDPISEHNRLYWYRQTLGQGPEFLTYFQNEAQLEKSRLLSDRFSAERPKGSFSTLEIQRTEQGDSAMYLCASSSSGGPYEQYFGPGTRLTVT.

CDR3 DNA: TGTGCCAGCAGTGTAGACAGGTACACCGGGGAGCTGTTTTTT. This encodes CASSVDRYTGELFF. The chain couples TRBV28 to TRBJ2-2, with D possibly TRBD1 on 6 matching bases. CDR1 and CDR2 from the germline V gene are MDHEN and SYDVKM. The V and J ends lost 5 bases and 3 bases respectively, with 10 bases between them. The CDR3 contains 14 residues.

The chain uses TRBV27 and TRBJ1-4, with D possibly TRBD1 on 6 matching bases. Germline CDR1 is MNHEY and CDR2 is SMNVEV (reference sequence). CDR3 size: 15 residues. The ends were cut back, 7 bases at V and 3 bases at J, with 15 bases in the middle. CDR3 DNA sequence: TGTGCCAGCATGGGCTTGGGACAAGCTAATGAAAAACTGTTTTTT. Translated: CASMGLGQANEKLFF.

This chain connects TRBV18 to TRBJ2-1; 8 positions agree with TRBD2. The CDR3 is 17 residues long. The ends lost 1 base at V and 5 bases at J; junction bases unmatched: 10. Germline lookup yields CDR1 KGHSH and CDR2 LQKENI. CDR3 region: CASSPRSGGEGHNEQFF. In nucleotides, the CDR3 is TGTGCCAGCTCACCACGGTCCGGGGGGGAGGGCCACAATGAGCAGTTCTTC.

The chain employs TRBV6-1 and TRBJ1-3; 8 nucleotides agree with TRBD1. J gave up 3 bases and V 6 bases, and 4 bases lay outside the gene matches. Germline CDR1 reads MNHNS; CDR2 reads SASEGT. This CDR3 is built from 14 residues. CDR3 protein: CASRPDRGGNTIYF. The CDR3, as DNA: TGTGCCAGCAGGCCCGACAGGGGTGGAAACACCATATATTTT.

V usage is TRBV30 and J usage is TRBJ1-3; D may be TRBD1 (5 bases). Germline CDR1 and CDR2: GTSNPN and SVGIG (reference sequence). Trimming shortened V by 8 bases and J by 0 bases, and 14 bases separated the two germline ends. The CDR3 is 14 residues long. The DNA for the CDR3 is TGTGCCGGGGCGGACGGTCTCTCTGGAAACACCATATATTTT. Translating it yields CAGADGLSGNTIYF.

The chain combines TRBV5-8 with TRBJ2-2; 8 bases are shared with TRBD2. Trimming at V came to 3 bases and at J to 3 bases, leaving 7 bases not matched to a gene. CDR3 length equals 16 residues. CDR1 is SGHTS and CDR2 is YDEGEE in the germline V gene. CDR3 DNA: TGTGCCAGCAGCTGGGACGGGGGGGGCGACACCGGGGAGCTGTTTTTT. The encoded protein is CASSWDGGGDTGELFF.